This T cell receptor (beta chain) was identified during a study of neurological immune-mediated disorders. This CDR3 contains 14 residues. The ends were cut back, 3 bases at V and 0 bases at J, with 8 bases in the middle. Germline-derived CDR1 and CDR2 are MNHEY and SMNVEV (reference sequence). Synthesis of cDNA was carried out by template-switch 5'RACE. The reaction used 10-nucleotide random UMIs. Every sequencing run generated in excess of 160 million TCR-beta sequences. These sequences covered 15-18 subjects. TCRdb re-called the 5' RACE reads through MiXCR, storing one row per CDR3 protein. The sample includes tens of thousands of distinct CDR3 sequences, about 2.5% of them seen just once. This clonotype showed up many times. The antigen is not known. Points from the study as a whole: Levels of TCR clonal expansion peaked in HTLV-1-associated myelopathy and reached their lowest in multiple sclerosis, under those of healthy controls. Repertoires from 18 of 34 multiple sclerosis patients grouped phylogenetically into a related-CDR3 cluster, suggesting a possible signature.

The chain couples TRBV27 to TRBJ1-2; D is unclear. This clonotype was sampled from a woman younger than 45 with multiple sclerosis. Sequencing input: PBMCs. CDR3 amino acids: CASSFGRSNYGYTF. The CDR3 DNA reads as TGTGCCAGCAGTTTCGGCCGATCTAACTATGGCTACACCTTC.